The 5 T cell receptor beta chains listed next were all sequenced from one sample in a study of high-grade serous ovarian cancer treatment subgroups. The tumor samples were collected prior to definitive surgery or chemotherapy. The method was immunoSEQ multiplex PCR; TCRdb's version includes in-frame clones alone and lacks a portion of them. Here the sample spans thousands of clones, 70% to 75% being singletons. Sequences were obtained from tumor tissue. The receptors stem from a human donor with high-grade serous ovarian cancer.

V and J are TRBV27 and TRBJ2-1; the D gene is possibly TRBD2 (6 bases). This CDR3 contains 15 residues. The ends were cut back, 5 bases at V and 4 bases at J, with 15 bases in the middle. The germline CDR1 and CDR2 sequences are MNHEY and SMNVEV (reference sequence). DNA for the CDR3: TGTGCCAGCAGTAGAACGGGGGAGGCATACAATGAGCAGTTCTTC. Translated, it gives CASSRTGEAYNEQFF.

This clone was detected only once. V usage is TRBV7-2 and J usage is TRBJ2-1; D possibly matches TRBD1 or TRBD2 (5 bases each). The V end lost 4 bases, the J end lost 1 base, and 11 bases lay between the germline ends. The CDR3 runs 15 residues. Germline V lookup: CDR1 SGHTA, CDR2 FQGNSA. CDR3 coding DNA: TGTGCCAGCAGCTCGGGACGTCAGTCCTACAATGAGCAGTTCTTC. This sequence encodes CASSSGRQSYNEQFF.

This sequence joins TRBV7-9 and TRBJ2-1, with D possibly being TRBD2 (6 bases). The V end was cut by 10 bases, the J end by 4 bases, with 8 bases between. This CDR3 has 11 amino acids. Germline V lookup: CDR1 SEHNR, CDR2 FQNEAQ (reference sequence). CDR3 amino acids: CATREYNEQFF. The CDR3 nucleotides are TGTGCCACCCGGGAGTACAATGAGCAGTTCTTC. Supplemented by reference TRBV7-9 and TRBJ2-1, the full variable domain reads DTGVSQNPRHKITKRGQNVTFRCDPISEHNRLYWYRQTLGQGPEFLTYFQNEAQLEKSRLLSDRFSAERPKGSFSTLEIQRTEQGDSAMYLCATREYNEQFFGPGTRLTVL.

In the case of this clone: A read error may produce the germline difference seen at one junction end. The V call is TRBV5-4, the J call TRBJ2-2; D not certain. Per germline, CDR1 SGHNT and CDR2 YYREEE (reference sequence). The CDR3 length is 15 residues. The CDR3 loop is CASSQDRQNTGELFF. CDR3 in DNA: TGCGCCAGCAGCCAAGATAGACAGAACACCGGGGAGCTGTTTTTT. The complete variable domain, with remaining parts taken from reference TRBV5-4 and TRBJ2-2, reads ETGVTQSPTHLIKTRGQQVTLRCSSQSGHNTVSWYQQALGQGPQFIFQYYREEENGRGNFPPRFSGLQFPNYSSELNVNALELDDSALYLCASSQDRQNTGELFFGEGSRLTVL.

There are a few counts of this clone. The V gene is TRBV7-9, the J gene TRBJ2-7; the D call may be TRBD1 or TRBD2 (5 bases each). Germline lookup yields CDR1 SEHNR and CDR2 FQNEAQ (reference sequence). The CDR3 length is 12 residues. Trimming pared 4 bases from V and 6 bases from J, leaving 10 bases between. The CDR3 region has the DNA TGTGCCAGCAGCTCGGGACCCCGCGAGCAGTACTTC. Residues: CASSSGPREQYF. Full variable domain (rest looked up from reference TRBV7-9 and TRBJ2-7): DTGVSQNPRHKITKRGQNVTFRCDPISEHNRLYWYRQTLGQGPEFLTYFQNEAQLEKSRLLSDRFSAERPKGSFSTLEIQRTEQGDSAMYLCASSSGPREQYFGPGTRLTVT.